This is a list of T cell receptor beta chains from one sample in a study of blood T cell repertoires in COVID-19. Sequenced by immunoSEQ multiplex PCR; TCRdb stores in-frame clones only, minus some. The sample lists around 100,000 clones; roughly 89% were seen once. The sequenced material came from peripheral blood. All receptors come from a man between 65 and 85 years old with active or convalescent COVID-19. Both conserved end residues are part of each CDR3. D genes are given only for firm matches. Size is omitted from some rows. Given values are once, few, many or a class for expanded clones.

j_call v_call clone_size cdr3_length d_call cdr3_aa cdr3_nt
TRBJ1-1 TRBV5-1 - 15 - CASSLVSFGNTEAFF TGCGCCAGCAGCTTGGTCTCTTTCGGGAACACTGAAGCTTTCTTT
TRBJ1-5 TRBV19 - 13 - CASSIGASQPQHF TGTGCCAGTAGTATTGGGGCCAGTCAGCCCCAGCATTTT
TRBJ2-2 TRBV19 - 16 TRBD1 CASSRQGATNTGELFF TGTGCCAGTTCCCGGCAGGGGGCTACGAACACCGGGGAGCTGTTTTTT
TRBJ1-2 TRBV28 - 14 - CASSNQQGAYGYTF TGTGCCAGCAGTAACCAACAGGGCGCCTATGGCTACACCTTC
TRBJ1-1 TRBV6-5 few 11 - CVLWRGNEAFF TGTGTGCTTTGGCGGGGAAATGAAGCTTTCTTT
TRBJ2-2 TRBV9 - 11 - CASGGTGELFF TGTGCCAGCGGGGGGACCGGGGAGCTGTTTTTT
TRBJ2-5 TRBV7-2 - 15 TRBD2 CASRRTSLAQETQYF TGTGCCAGCAGGAGGACTAGCCTTGCACAAGAGACCCAGTACTTC
TRBJ1-5 TRBV12-5 once 17 - CASGLEGFPPSNQPQHF TGTGCTAGTGGTTTGGAGGGGTTTCCCCCAAGCAATCAGCCCCAGCATTTT
TRBJ1-2 TRBV27 - 15 - CASSAGGGRRRGYTF TGTGCCAGCAGTGCCGGCGGGGGCAGAAGACGTGGCTACACCTTC
TRBJ2-7 TRBV28 few 13 - CASSPISIREQYF TGTGCCAGCAGTCCAATCAGCATCAGGGAGCAGTACTTC
TRBJ2-4 TRBV30 - 14 - CAWSPSGAKNIQYF TGTGCCTGGAGTCCGAGCGGAGCCAAAAACATTCAGTACTTC
TRBJ2-2 TRBV18 - 15 - CASSPRQPDTGELFF TGTGCCAGCTCACCTCGACAGCCCGACACCGGGGAGCTGTTTTTT
TRBJ2-1 TRBV18 - 14 TRBD1 CASSRDRVSREQFF TGTGCCAGCTCCCGGGACAGGGTATCACGTGAGCAGTTCTTC
TRBJ1-5 TRBV28 - 13 - CASRLQGNQPQHF TGTGCCAGCAGACTACAGGGAAATCAGCCCCAGCATTTT
TRBJ2-3 TRBV5-6 - 16 TRBD2 CASSLISGGVTDTQYF TGTGCCAGCAGCTTGATTAGCGGGGGGGTCACAGATACGCAGTATTTT
TRBJ2-1 TRBV6-6 - 13 TRBD2 CASGTSAIDEQFF TGTGCCAGCGGGACTAGCGCCATCGATGAGCAGTTCTTC
TRBJ2-1 TRBV24-1 - 15 TRBD2 CATSDPGTSMYEQFF TGTGCCACCAGTGACCCCGGGACTAGTATGTATGAGCAGTTCTTC
TRBJ2-1 TRBV7-8 few 14 TRBD2 CASSRLAGVGEQFF TGTGCCAGCAGTCGACTAGCGGGGGTTGGTGAGCAGTTCTTC
TRBJ1-1 TRBV19 - 13 - CASSIGMAERAFF TGTGCCAGTAGTATAGGAATGGCGGAGAGAGCTTTCTTT
TRBJ2-1 TRBV5-5 - 18 TRBD1 CASSRTGDFRRSYNEQFF TGTGCCAGCAGCCGGACAGGGGACTTCAGAAGGTCCTACAATGAGCAGTTCTTC
TRBJ2-7 TRBV7-9 few 14 TRBD1 CASSSRQGTYEQYF TGTGCCAGCAGCTCCCGACAGGGAACCTACGAGCAGTACTTC
TRBJ2-5 TRBV7-9 - 16 TRBD2 CASSLPETSGQETQYF TGTGCCAGCAGCTTACCCGAGACTAGCGGGCAAGAGACCCAGTACTTC
TRBJ1-1 TRBV7-8 - 15 TRBD1 CASSSGTGVNTEAFF TGTGCCAGCAGCTCCGGGACAGGAGTGAACACTGAAGCTTTCTTT
TRBJ1-4 TRBV30 - 14 - CACTPWGHGEKLFF TGTGCCTGCACTCCCTGGGGGCACGGTGAAAAACTGTTTTTT
TRBJ1-4 TRBV7-2 - 16 TRBD1 CASSLGGTGRYEKLFF TGTGCCAGCAGCTTGGGGGGGACAGGGCGGTATGAAAAACTGTTTTTT
TRBJ2-2 TRBV9 - 15 TRBD1 CASRGTGEDSGELFF TGTGCCAGCAGAGGGACAGGGGAAGATTCCGGGGAGCTGTTTTTT
TRBJ2-3 TRBV24-1 - 17 TRBD2 CATSDPASGGRTDTQYF TGTGCCACCAGTGATCCGGCTAGCGGGGGCCGCACAGATACGCAGTATTTT
TRBJ2-6 TRBV18 - 14 TRBD1 CASSQGAGANVLTF TGTGCCAGCTCACAGGGGGCCGGGGCCAACGTCCTGACTTTC
TRBJ1-5 TRBV19 - 14 - CARTSRGGDQPQHF TGTGCCAGGACCTCCCGGGGGGGGGATCAGCCCCAGCATTTT
TRBJ2-7 TRBV6-2/TRBV6-3 - 18 - CASSYSRGGSIISYEQYF TGTGCCAGCAGTTACTCGAGAGGAGGCAGTATTATCTCCTACGAGCAGTACTTC
TRBJ1-6 TRBV9 few 13 - CASSVRENSPLHF TGTGCCAGCAGCGTAAGGGAGAATTCACCCCTCCACTTT
TRBJ2-1 TRBV19 - 13 TRBD1 CASASRDRDEQFF TGTGCCAGTGCCAGCCGGGACAGGGATGAGCAGTTCTTC
TRBJ1-3 TRBV9 once 15 - CASSVSGQAGNTIYF TGTGCCAGCAGCGTAAGTGGTCAGGCTGGAAACACCATATATTTT
TRBJ2-1 TRBV21-1 - 13 - CASTPGKSNEQFF TGTGCCAGCACCCCAGGGAAGAGCAATGAGCAGTTCTTC
TRBJ2-1 TRBV19 - 15 - CASSTRGGSYNEQFF TGTGCCAGTAGTACAAGGGGGGGCTCCTACAATGAGCAGTTCTTC
TRBJ2-3 TRBV29-1 - 14 TRBD1 CSVASGQAIDTQYF TGCAGCGTTGCTTCCGGACAGGCTATAGATACGCAGTATTTT
TRBJ2-5 TRBV18 - 13 - CASSPPSGGTQYF TGTGCCAGCTCACCACCGTCCGGGGGGACCCAGTACTTC
TRBJ2-5 TRBV4-1 once 17 - CASSQAPPRNNQETQYF TGCGCCAGCAGCCAAGCCCCACCCAGAAATAACCAAGAGACCCAGTACTTC
TRBJ1-1 TRBV20-1 - 13 TRBD1 CSASGTGNTEAFF TGCAGTGCTAGTGGGACAGGGAACACTGAAGCTTTCTTT
TRBJ1-2 TRBV5-3 - 17 - CARSLVTGSLANYGYTF TGTGCCAGAAGCTTGGTAACAGGGTCCCTTGCTAACTATGGCTACACCTTC
TRBJ2-7 TRBV2 - 13 TRBD2 CASRALQAGEQYF TGTGCCAGCAGGGCGCTTCAAGCGGGGGAGCAGTACTTC
TRBJ2-7 TRBV19 once 15 - CASSITPDRIYEQYF TGTGCCAGTAGTATAACCCCTGACAGGATCTACGAGCAGTACTTC
TRBJ1-5 TRBV3-1/TRBV3-2 - 17 - CASSSSGRGTSNQPQHF TGTGCCAGCAGCTCCTCCGGGAGGGGGACGAGCAATCAGCCCCAGCATTTT
TRBJ1-3 TRBV2 - 17 - CASSDGGSLRSGNTIYF TGTGCCAGCAGTGATGGGGGCTCCTTAAGGTCTGGAAACACCATATATTTT
TRBJ1-1 TRBV7-9 - 18 TRBD1 CASSPGQGLPRRNTEAFF TGTGCCAGCAGCCCTGGACAGGGTCTTCCAAGGAGGAACACTGAAGCTTTCTTT
TRBJ2-5 TRBV5-6 - 15 TRBD1 CASSLPQGAGETQYF TGTGCCAGCAGCTTACCACAGGGGGCTGGAGAGACCCAGTACTTC
TRBJ1-2 TRBV6-2/TRBV6-3 - 13 - CASSYSRGNGYTF TGTGCCAGCAGTTACTCGAGAGGAAATGGCTACACCTTC
TRBJ2-7 TRBV7-7 - 14 TRBD2 CASSAAGDLDEQYF TGTGCTAGCAGCGCAGCGGGGGATCTGGACGAGCAGTACTTC
TRBJ2-7 TRBV6-6 once 12 - CASQGGSYEQYF TGTGCCAGTCAGGGAGGAAGCTACGAGCAGTACTTC